A single sample gave rise to the 14 T cell receptor beta chains below, sequenced in a study of T cells in Graves' hyperthyroidism and ophthalmopathy (dated by TCRdb to 2018 to 2020). The library relied on multiplex PCR. The sequencer listed for this sample is Illumina HiSeq 2000. The TCR beta CDR3 regions were amplified from RNA transcripts. The TCR CDR3 was subjected to a first round of RT-PCR using the HTBI primer set and the Qiagen OneStep RT-PCR kit. Using fastp trimming at Q25 and MiXCR clonotype assembly, TCRdb reanalyzed the public sequencing data and kept in-frame beta chains. Records with the same CDR3 protein are collapsed into one entry carrying the most frequent genes and DNA. The sample table lists around 700,000 distinct CDR3 sequences, around a third of them with a count of one. The ten most abundant clones make up less than 40% of the sample. Sequencing was done on a sample of blood. These TCRs come from a woman aged 40 to 50 with Graves' hyperthyroidism.

V gene TRBV10-3 combines with J gene TRBJ1-1; D call uncertain. Trimming took 2 bases from V and 3 from J, leaving 7 bases between them. The CDR3 has 13 residues. Germline lookup yields CDR1 ENHRY and CDR2 SYGVKD. This CDR3 reads CAISEKGDTEAFF. As DNA, the CDR3 is TGTGCCATCAGTGAGAAGGGAGACACTGAAGCTTTCTTT.

The V gene is TRBV5-4, the J gene TRBJ2-5, with 11 bases identical to TRBD1. The CDR3 totals 16 residues. Germline V CDR1 and CDR2: SGHNT, YYREEE (reference sequence). The V segment lost 4 bases and the J segment 7 bases; nucleotides outside the gene matches: 12. The CDR3 protein is CASSPWTGGGEATQYF. The CDR3 coding sequence is TGTGCCAGCAGCCCTTGGACAGGGGGCGGTGAAGCGACCCAGTACTTC. The full variable domain, rest sourced from reference TRBV5-4 and TRBJ2-5, is ETGVTQSPTHLIKTRGQQVTLRCSSQSGHNTVSWYQQALGQGPQFIFQYYREEENGRGNFPPRFSGLQFPNYSSELNVNALELDDSALYLCASSPWTGGGEATQYFGPGTRLLVL.

This clonotype was picked up many times. J is TRBJ1-4 and V is TRBV12-3 or TRBV12-4; TRBD1 might be the D (6 bases). CDR3 size: 15 residues. Between the trimmed V and J ends, which lost 6 bases and 0 bases, there was a span of 11 bases. CDR3: CASRTGQATNEKLFF. The CDR3 bases are TGTGCCAGCAGGACGGGACAAGCAACTAATGAAAAACTGTTTTTT.

This clonotype was detected ten times or more. This sequence joins TRBV7-9 and TRBJ1-2; TRBD1 agrees at 7 bases. The CDR3 sequence is 12 residues long. Looked up from germline, CDR1 is SEHNR and CDR2 is FQNEAQ (reference sequence). V lost 5 bases to trimming and J lost 10 bases; unmatched junction nucleotides: 7. The CDR3 nucleotides read TGTGCCAGCAGCCGGGACAGTCCTATCTACACCTTC. Translated, it gives CASSRDSPIYTF.

Points on this clonotype: The CDR3 ends on some other residue instead of the conserved phenylalanine or tryptophan, so this is likely a read error. The limits of the CDR3 on the DNA are not certain, so only TCRdb's listed CDR3 is given. V and J are TRBV20-1 and TRBJ1-6. Both ends counted, the CDR3 spans 8 residues. Looked up from germline, CDR1 is DFQATT and CDR2 is SNEGSKA (reference sequence). This CDR3 reads CSARDPTG.

This clonotype came up many times. The chain employs TRBV10-1 and TRBJ2-1; the D gene is possibly TRBD1 (6 bases). The CDR3 is made up of 12 amino acids. The germline V gene has CDR1 WNHNN and CDR2 SYGVQD (reference sequence). V was trimmed by 5 bases and J by 11 bases, leaving 13 bases between them. DNA of the CDR3: TGCGCCAGCAGTTCAGACAGGACCAAGCAGTTCTTC. This sequence encodes CASSSDRTKQFF.

This clonotype has a count of ten or more. The CDR3 protein is CASSVALTGSSGNTIYF. DNA for the CDR3: TGTGCCAGCAGCGTAGCTTTGACAGGGAGTTCTGGAAACACCATATATTTT. J is TRBJ1-3 and V is TRBV9; TRBD1 agrees at 7 bases. V shed 0 bases and J 1 base; nucleotides not matched to a gene: 7. Germline CDR1 and CDR2: SGDLS and YYNGEE. The CDR3 covers 17 residues. The entire variable domain, with the rest obtained from reference TRBV9 and TRBJ1-3, is as follows: DSGVTQTPKHLITATGQRVTLRCSPRSGDLSVYWYQQSLDQGLQFLIQYYNGEERAKGNILERFSAQQFPDLHSELNLSSLELGDSALYFCASSVALTGSSGNTIYFGEGSWLTVV.

This clonotype was recorded at least ten times. V is TRBV20-1 and J is TRBJ1-2, with D unresolved. This CDR3 is built from 13 residues. The germline V gene has CDR1 DFQATT and CDR2 SNEGSKA (reference sequence). V dropped 3 bases and J dropped 4 bases, with 12 bases sitting between them. The CDR3 is CSASDPGSYGYTF. The CDR3 region has the DNA TGCAGTGCTAGTGATCCGGGTTCCTATGGCTACACCTTC.

This clonotype was seen a handful of times. The V call is TRBV6-4, the J call TRBJ1-5, with no clear D. This CDR3 spans 15 amino acids. V was trimmed by 8 bases and J by 3 bases, leaving 17 bases between them. CDR1 and CDR2 (germline): MRHNA, SNTAGT. This CDR3 reads CASRSLGDFNQPQHF. The CDR3 bases are TGTGCCAGCCGCTCTCTCGGAGACTTCAATCAGCCCCAGCATTTT.

The V call is TRBV6-1, the J call TRBJ2-2, with 9 nucleotides matching TRBD1. The germline V gene has CDR1 MNHNS and CDR2 SASEGT. The CDR3 contains 15 residues. J gave up 4 bases and V 6 bases, and 6 bases lay outside the gene matches. CDR3 bases: TGTGCCAGCAGGGCGGACAGGGGCCCCACCGGGGAGCTGTTTTTT. Translating gives CASRADRGPTGELFF.

Here the CDR3 DNA reads TGTGCCAGCTACAAGTTCCCTGAAGCTTTCTTT. This codes for CASYKFPEAFF. V gene TRBV4-2 combines with J gene TRBJ1-1, with no clear D. The CDR3 covers 11 residues. Germline values: CDR1 LGHNA, CDR2 YNFKEQ. The V end was cut by 8 bases, the J end by 6 bases, with 10 bases between.

The chain couples TRBV6-5 to TRBJ2-7; perhaps D is TRBD1 or TRBD2 (5 bases each). Germline loops: CDR1 MNHEY, CDR2 SVGAGI. The CDR3 spans 14 residues. The V and J ends lost 6 bases and 0 bases respectively, with 12 bases between them. The CDR3 DNA reads TGTGCCAGCAGGCAGACAGAGGGCTCCTACGAGCAGTACTTC. Translated: CASRQTEGSYEQYF.

This clonotype was recorded at least ten times. The J gene is TRBJ2-7, the V gene TRBV7-3; TRBD2 agrees at 7 bases. After removal of 2 bases from V and 2 bases from J, the junction contained 6 bases not matched to a gene. The CDR3 contains 15 residues. Germline V gene lookup returns CDR1 SGHTA and CDR2 FQGTGA. CDR3 in DNA: TGTGCCAGCAGCTTAGGAGCTAGCGGAACCTACGAGCAGTACTTC. It is translated as CASSLGASGTYEQYF. The whole variable domain, remainder taken from reference TRBV7-3 and TRBJ2-7, is GAGVSQTPSNKVTEKGKYVELRCDPISGHTALYWYRQSLGQGPEFLIYFQGTGAADDSGLPNDRFFAVRPEGSVSTLKIQRTERGDSAVYLCASSLGASGTYEQYFGPGTRLTVT.

This clonotype turned up a few times. This chain uses TRBV7-9 with TRBJ1-1; no clear D. Germline lookup yields CDR1 SEHNR and CDR2 FQNEAQ (reference sequence). V lost 5 bases and J lost 1, with 23 bases in between. This CDR3 is built from 18 residues. This CDR3 reads CASSPHSLRTEGNTEAFF. The CDR3 coding sequence is TGTGCCAGCAGCCCCCACAGCCTCCGGACGGAGGGGAACACTGAAGCTTTCTTT.